Listed below are T cell receptor beta chains from one sample, sequenced in a study of OX40 agonist ivuxolimab in advanced cancers. Using immunoSEQ multiplex PCR, the repertoire was profiled, and TCRdb retains in-frame clones only, with some absent. The sample shows tens of thousands of clones, roughly four fifths of them seen only once. The specimen comprised CD4+ or CD8+ T cells sorted from blood, sampled in a trial of the OX40 agonist ivuxolimab. The receptor source for this set is an adult with an advanced solid tumor such as melanoma, head and neck, liver or kidney cancer. CDR3s include the opening cysteine and the closing phenylalanine or tryptophan. Fields, in order: CDR3 protein, clone size, D gene, J gene, V gene. D genes are given only for firm matches. Size is stated for part of the rows, as once, few or many counts, or as a class when the clone is expanded.

CASRDRFGQPQHF	NA	TRBD1	TRBJ1-5	TRBV2
CASSLRTGVYNEQFF	NA	TRBD1	TRBJ2-1	TRBV7-8
CASSLLQGGIYEQYF	NA	TRBD1	TRBJ2-7	TRBV5-1
CATGTSGGPDEQFF	NA	TRBD2	TRBJ2-1	TRBV10-3
CASSFVAGGRQTQYF	NA	TRBD2	TRBJ2-5	TRBV28
CASSPNAWNNEQFF	medium-sized	NA	TRBJ2-1	TRBV11-3
CASSRTPQETQYF	NA	NA	TRBJ2-5	TRBV18
CASFLPTTGYGNTIYF	NA	NA	TRBJ1-3	TRBV18
CASSTGTGKHEQYF	few	NA	TRBJ2-7	TRBV19
CASSVFADGSDTQYF	NA	NA	TRBJ2-3	TRBV10-2
CASSASGTSGRGQQFF	once	TRBD2	TRBJ2-1	TRBV5-4
CASSPIPSNEVDTQYF	few	NA	TRBJ2-3	TRBV18
CASSLKELRQSYTF	NA	NA	TRBJ1-2	TRBV28
CASSLAGGASQPQHF	NA	NA	TRBJ1-5	TRBV5-6
CASSYPGQGAHEQYF	NA	TRBD1	TRBJ2-7	TRBV6-5
CASRPRQGSTEAFF	NA	TRBD1	TRBJ1-1	TRBV2
CASSLYSQPQHF	NA	NA	TRBJ1-5	TRBV7-2
CASSWGQPDTQYF	once	TRBD1	TRBJ2-3	TRBV7-9
CASSPRTGSTGELFF	NA	TRBD1	TRBJ2-2	TRBV18
CASSEGLAGVSEQFF	NA	TRBD2	TRBJ2-1	TRBV5-6
CATSPGMISLWNEQFF	few	NA	TRBJ2-1	TRBV15
CASSPAQETQYF	NA	NA	TRBJ2-5	TRBV18
CASSSHRGANSPLHF	NA	TRBD1	TRBJ1-6	TRBV28
CAWSVPGQGDYEQYF	NA	TRBD1	TRBJ2-7	TRBV30
CASSLSGTYEQYF	once	NA	TRBJ2-7	TRBV6-5
CASTSDRVLHF	NA	NA	TRBJ1-6	TRBV27
CASSLTGGKPGNTIYF	NA	TRBD1	TRBJ1-3	TRBV5-4
CASSLQTNTGELFF	NA	NA	TRBJ2-2	TRBV7-7
CASSLGGQGSSPLHF	NA	TRBD1	TRBJ1-6	TRBV7-6
CASNRQGAQNTEAFF	NA	TRBD1	TRBJ1-1	TRBV2
CASSMGQEKGLFPLHF	NA	TRBD1	TRBJ1-6	TRBV5-1
CASSVIPRGDTQYF	once	NA	TRBJ2-3	TRBV9
CASSTQRASGGPEAFF	NA	NA	TRBJ1-1	TRBV18